The subject of this entry is one TCR beta chain. V was cut by 5 bases and J by 7 bases, with 11 bases left in between. Germline CDR1 is MNHEY and CDR2 is SMNVEV (reference sequence). CDR3 length: 13 residues. The data were obtained in a study of blood T cell repertoires in COVID-19. Overall study context: Samples of COVID-19 (acute and convalescent) were obtained from the United States, Italy and Spain. The analysed material was cDNA or gDNA that came from T cells, B-cell-depleted T cells, or PBMCs.

Sequencing used immunoSEQ multiplex PCR; TCRdb keeps in-frame clones, though not all of them. The sample consists of hundreds of thousands of clones, about nine tenths of them appearing once. The receptor comes from a man between 25 and 39 years old who had recovered from COVID-19. The sample consisted of PBMCs or T cells enriched from blood (not recorded which). The rearrangement joins TRBV27 to TRBJ2-2; no clear D. The CDR3 DNA sequence: TGTGCCAGCAGTCAATACAGAAACGGGGAGCTGTTTTTT. Its protein is CASSQYRNGELFF.